Below are 8 T cell receptor beta chains sequenced from a single sample in a study of cytomegalovirus exposure and HLA in healthy donors. The primer mix had 60 Vbeta and 13 Jbeta primers. This table comes from immunoSEQ multiplex PCR, and its TCRdb copy is limited to in-frame clones, with some not included. The sample includes some 70,000 clones, about three quarters seen only once; the top ten take 4% to 5.5%. Sequencing was done on a sample of PBMCs. These receptors were obtained from a male donor in good health and CMV-seropositive.

The chain links TRBV6-6 to TRBJ2-1; 9 nucleotides align to TRBD1. After removal of 6 bases from V and 7 bases from J, the junction contained 4 bases not matched to a gene. Germline V gene data show CDR1 as MNHNY and CDR2 as SVGAGI (reference sequence). CDR3 length equals 13 residues. The CDR3 sequence is CASRSGTGNEQFF. In DNA form, the CDR3 reads TGTGCCAGCAGGTCCGGGACAGGGAATGAGCAGTTCTTC.

The chain is built from TRBV7-3 and TRBJ1-6; D is uncertain. The germline CDR1 and CDR2 sequences are SGHTA and FQGTGA. Trimming took off 5 bases at V and 6 bases at J, with 29 bases between the two ends. The CDR3 covers 20 residues. This CDR3 reads CASSPHLYGRGICRNSPLHF. The CDR3 DNA sequence: TGTGCCAGCAGCCCTCACCTATACGGACGGGGAATTTGCCGTAATTCACCCCTCCACTTT.

This clone was counted between two and nine times. V and J are TRBV28 and TRBJ2-1; D may be TRBD2 (5 bases). The V gene lost 3 bases and the J gene lost 5 bases, with 14 bases spanning the gap. This CDR3 contains 15 residues. The germline gives CDR1 MDHEN, CDR2 SYDVKM. The CDR3 DNA follows: TGTGCCAGCAGTTTCCCTGAGCGGTCCAACAATGAGCAGTTCTTC. This sequence encodes CASSFPERSNNEQFF.

The chain uses TRBV23-1 and TRBJ2-7, with 7 bases identical to TRBD2. TRBV23-1 is labeled an ORF, and its function is uncertain. V shed 4 bases, J shed 4 bases, and the junction held 10 bases outside the gene matches. This CDR3 region has 15 residues. As DNA, the CDR3 is TGCGCCAGCAGTCCACCTCTGGCGGGGGTATACGAGCAGTACTTC. It yields the protein CASSPPLAGVYEQYF.

The chain is built from TRBV6-1 and TRBJ1-2, with D perhaps TRBD1 (6 bases). The CDR3 sequence is 15 residues long. The germline CDR1 and CDR2 sequences are MNHNS and SASEGT. With 5 bases removed from V and 0 bases from J, the gap between germline ends came to 13 bases. Written as DNA, the CDR3 is TGTGCCAGCAGTATCCGGGACATTGCTAACTATGGCTACACCTTC. Translation: CASSIRDIANYGYTF.

The chain joins TRBV5-6 to TRBJ1-2; no clear D. This CDR3 is 14 amino acids long. Germline lookup yields CDR1 SGHDT and CDR2 YYEEEE. V was trimmed by 4 bases and J by 5 bases, leaving 15 bases between them. CDR3 nucleotide sequence: TGTGCCAGCAGCCTAGCTTGGTCGGTTTATGGCTACACCTTC. Translated: CASSLAWSVYGYTF.

The chain has TRBV6-4 and TRBJ2-1; 12 nucleotides line up with TRBD1. This CDR3 is 14 amino acids long. V was clipped by 6 bases and J by 6 bases; unmatched bases: 3. The germline gives CDR1 MRHNA, CDR2 SNTAGT. The DNA for the CDR3 is TGTGCCAGCAGCCGGGACAGGGGGCTCAATGAGCAGTTCTTC. Its translation: CASSRDRGLNEQFF.

The chain employs TRBV7-9 and TRBJ2-2, with D perhaps matching TRBD2 (6 bases). Germline V CDR1 and CDR2: SEHNR, FQNEAQ (reference sequence). This CDR3 contains 17 residues. Trimming shortened V by 1 base and J by 1 base, and 13 bases separated the two germline ends. CDR3 residues: CASSLELRGGNTGELFF. The DNA of the CDR3 is TGTGCCAGCAGCTTAGAACTGCGGGGTGGGAACACCGGGGAGCTGTTTTTT.